This T cell receptor beta chain derives from a study of human T cells and chemical hapten exposure. Whole-study context: Scalp application of diphenylcyclopropenone was performed weekly in patients across the entire roughly 22-week study.

V was clipped by 3 bases and J by 8 bases, with 14 bases between them. The length of the CDR3 is 14 residues. Germline V lookup: CDR1 KGHSH, CDR2 LQKENI. Methods used by the authors: Individual samples carried between roughly 23,224 and 690,600 TCRs, with 85,000 to 100,000 as the median. From the RACE reads, TCRdb called clonotypes with MiXCR, one entry per CDR3 protein. These V and J calls rely on TCRdb rather than the paper's analysis. This sample has 380,000 or so distinct CDR3 sequences, with approximately 5% found just once. Time point in this sample: patch test 1, 2 weeks after DPC sensitization. Described treatment: therapeutic diphenylcyclopropenone sensitization with weekly scalp DPC. Patches went on only after blood had been drawn each time. The total RNA was obtained from whole blood that was not fractionated.

The chain has TRBV18 and TRBJ2-1; no firm D call. Sample: whole blood, taken in connection with sensitization to the hapten diphenylcyclopropenone (DPC). This sequence was found in a woman between 50 and 59 years old with alopecia areata. Some clones in this sample may be carry-over from other donors' samples. CDR3: CASSPRSRQDEQFF. CDR3 coding DNA: TGTGCCAGCTCACCTAGGAGCCGTCAAGATGAGCAGTTCTTC.